Listed below are T cell receptor beta chains from one sample, sequenced in a study of T cells in localized non-small cell lung cancer. The table came from immunoSEQ multiplex PCR; TCRdb's copy has only in-frame clones and leaves some out. The data hold roughly 17,000 clones, with around 89% observed a single time. Sequencing used peripheral blood, obtained before any cancer treatment. These receptors all stem from a male donor older than 55 with stage II squamous cell lung carcinoma. Both conserved end residues are part of each CDR3. Fields, in order: D gene, J gene, clone size, V gene, CDR3 DNA, CDR3 protein. D genes are given only for firm matches. Clone sizes are given selectively: once, few, many, or a class where the clone is expanded.

d_gene: .; j_gene: TRBJ2-3; abundance: once; v_gene: TRBV4-2; CDR3nt: TGTGCCAGCAGCCCAGGCATCCTCACAGATACGCAGTATTTT; CDR3aa: CASSPGILTDTQYF
d_gene: TRBD1; j_gene: TRBJ2-3; abundance: .; v_gene: TRBV6-6; CDR3nt: TGTGCCAGCGGGAGGGACAGGGGGGCGTATTTT; CDR3aa: CASGRDRGAYF
d_gene: TRBD1; j_gene: TRBJ1-2; abundance: .; v_gene: TRBV10-3; CDR3nt: TGTGCCATCAGTGAGGATGAACCGGGACAGGGGGGTAACTATGGCTACACCTTC; CDR3aa: CAISEDEPGQGGNYGYTF
d_gene: .; j_gene: TRBJ1-4; abundance: .; v_gene: TRBV29-1; CDR3nt: TGCAGCGCCGGTCGGGACAATAATGAAAAACTGTTTTTT; CDR3aa: CSAGRDNNEKLFF
d_gene: .; j_gene: TRBJ2-7; abundance: .; v_gene: TRBV28; CDR3nt: TGTGCCAGCAGTTTCAGGGGCCTCCCATCAGGGTACTTC; CDR3aa: CASSFRGLPSGYF
d_gene: TRBD1; j_gene: TRBJ2-7; abundance: .; v_gene: TRBV19; CDR3nt: TGTGCCAGCCAGGAGACAGGGGGGCCCTACGAGCAGTACTTC; CDR3aa: CASQETGGPYEQYF
d_gene: .; j_gene: TRBJ2-6; abundance: .; v_gene: TRBV30; CDR3nt: TGTGCCTGGAGTATCGGGGGTGGGGCCAACGTCCTGACTTTC; CDR3aa: CAWSIGGGANVLTF
d_gene: TRBD1; j_gene: TRBJ2-2; abundance: .; v_gene: TRBV10-2; CDR3nt: TGCGCCAGCAGTGACAGGGGGCGATTGAACACCGGGGAGCTGTTTTTT; CDR3aa: CASSDRGRLNTGELFF
d_gene: .; j_gene: TRBJ2-7; abundance: .; v_gene: TRBV19; CDR3nt: TGTGCCAGTAGTATAGTCGGGTTCTCCTACGAGCAGTACTTC; CDR3aa: CASSIVGFSYEQYF
d_gene: TRBD1; j_gene: TRBJ1-2; abundance: once; v_gene: TRBV2; CDR3nt: TGTGCCAGCAGTGTTGAAGGGGGCATCTATGGCTACACCTTC; CDR3aa: CASSVEGGIYGYTF
d_gene: .; j_gene: TRBJ2-1; abundance: .; v_gene: TRBV6-1; CDR3nt: TGTGCCAGCAGTGCCCTTAACAATGAGCAGTTCTTC; CDR3aa: CASSALNNEQFF
d_gene: .; j_gene: TRBJ2-7; abundance: once; v_gene: TRBV6-1; CDR3nt: TGTGCCAGCGCCCCCGGAGGGATCTCCTACGAGCAGTACTTC; CDR3aa: CASAPGGISYEQYF
d_gene: .; j_gene: TRBJ1-1; abundance: .; v_gene: TRBV5-1; CDR3nt: TGCGCCAGCAGCTTGGCGGTAAACACTGAAGCTTTCTTT; CDR3aa: CASSLAVNTEAFF
d_gene: TRBD1; j_gene: TRBJ2-5; abundance: .; v_gene: TRBV5-5; CDR3nt: TGTGCCAGCAGCTTGGCGAAGGGACAGATAGAAGAGACCCAGTACTTC; CDR3aa: CASSLAKGQIEETQYF
d_gene: .; j_gene: TRBJ2-4; abundance: .; v_gene: TRBV4-1; CDR3nt: TGCGCCAGCAGCCGCCTTGAGGGGGCCAAAAACATTCAGTACTTC; CDR3aa: CASSRLEGAKNIQYF
d_gene: .; j_gene: TRBJ1-2; abundance: .; v_gene: TRBV15; CDR3nt: TGTGCCACCAGCAGAGAGGACAGAGGATTCTATGGCTACACCTTC; CDR3aa: CATSREDRGFYGYTF
d_gene: TRBD1; j_gene: TRBJ2-3; abundance: .; v_gene: TRBV6-1; CDR3nt: TGTGCCAGCAGCTACAGGGGAGTGACAGATACGCAGTATTTT; CDR3aa: CASSYRGVTDTQYF
d_gene: .; j_gene: TRBJ1-2; abundance: .; v_gene: TRBV7-5; CDR3nt: TGTGCCAGAAGCTTGGGGGGGAGATACTATGGCTACACCTTC; CDR3aa: CARSLGGRYYGYTF
d_gene: .; j_gene: TRBJ1-1; abundance: .; v_gene: TRBV27; CDR3nt: TGTGCCAGCAGTTTATTTCGGGGTGGCACTGAAGCTTTCTTT; CDR3aa: CASSLFRGGTEAFF
d_gene: .; j_gene: TRBJ2-1; abundance: .; v_gene: TRBV2; CDR3nt: TGTGCCAGCAGTGAAGCGCTTCCGGGTTACAATGAGCAGTTCTTC; CDR3aa: CASSEALPGYNEQFF
d_gene: .; j_gene: TRBJ1-3; abundance: .; v_gene: TRBV5-4; CDR3nt: TGTGCCAGCAGCTTGGGTACGGCAACAACTGGAAACACCATATATTTT; CDR3aa: CASSLGTATTGNTIYF
d_gene: .; j_gene: TRBJ2-1; abundance: few; v_gene: TRBV7-9; CDR3nt: TGTGCCAGCAGCTTAGCGAAGGAGCAGGGGTCCTACAATGAGCAGTTCTTC; CDR3aa: CASSLAKEQGSYNEQFF
d_gene: TRBD1; j_gene: TRBJ1-1; abundance: .; v_gene: TRBV7-6; CDR3nt: TGTGCCAGCAGCCGCATCGGGACAGCGAACACTGAAGCTTTCTTT; CDR3aa: CASSRIGTANTEAFF
d_gene: .; j_gene: TRBJ1-5; abundance: few; v_gene: TRBV7-8; CDR3nt: TGTGCCAGCAGCTCCTGGCCCGGCAATCAGCCCCAGCATTTT; CDR3aa: CASSSWPGNQPQHF